Presented here are 27 T cell receptor beta chains from one specimen sequenced in a study of blood T cell repertoires in COVID-19. Here immunoSEQ multiplex PCR was the method, and the copy in TCRdb shows in-frame clones only, minus some. The data contain a few hundred thousand clones, roughly 88% of them singletons. What was sequenced was peripheral blood. Receptors originate from a young man who had recovered from COVID-19.

V gene TRBV4-3 combines with J gene TRBJ1-2, with D possibly TRBD1 on 5 matching bases. V lost 1 base, J lost 3 bases, and 18 bases lay in between. The CDR3 is made up of 17 amino acids. Germline V gene lookup returns CDR1 LGHNA and CDR2 YSLEER. The CDR3 DNA sequence: TGCGCCAGCAGCCAAGCATGGGGGACTTCCGGTGACTATGGCTACACCTTC. Its translation: CASSQAWGTSGDYGYTF.

This rearrangement joins TRBV14 to TRBJ1-2; D uncertain. The CDR3 has 13 residues. Germline V gives CDR1 SGHDN, CDR2 FVKESK. Trimming pared 4 bases from V and 2 bases from J, leaving 8 bases between. CDR3 protein: CASSLDTNYGYTF. Written as DNA, the CDR3 is TGTGCCAGCAGCCTTGACACCAACTATGGCTACACCTTC.

V is TRBV5-1 and J is TRBJ1-2; TRBD1 matches 7 bases. The CDR3 has 17 amino acids. V lost 4 bases to trimming and J lost 3 bases; unmatched junction nucleotides: 15. Germline values: CDR1 SGHRS, CDR2 YFSETQ. CDR3 sequence (DNA): TGCGCCAGCAGCCCCACCTTAACCGGGACAGTACACTATGGCTACACCTTC. Translated: CASSPTLTGTVHYGYTF. The variable domain in full, completed from reference TRBV5-1 and TRBJ1-2, reads KAGVTQTPRYLIKTRGQQVTLSCSPISGHRSVSWYQQTPGQGLQFLFEYFSETQRNKGNFPGRFSGRQFSNSRSEMNVSTLELGDSALYLCASSPTLTGTVHYGYTFGSGTRLTVV.

V usage is TRBV19 and J usage is TRBJ2-3; 8 bases agree with TRBD2. The V gene end was trimmed by 4 bases and the J gene end by 8 bases; junction bases not matched to a gene: 11. The CDR3 covers 15 residues. The germline V gene has CDR1 LNHDA and CDR2 SQIVND (reference sequence). The CDR3 is CASSTSGGNEGTQYF. The CDR3 coding sequence is TGTGCCAGTAGTACCTCGGGAGGGAACGAGGGTACGCAGTATTTT.

The chain couples TRBV20-1 to TRBJ2-5; 7 bases align to TRBD2. Germline-derived CDR1 and CDR2 are DFQATT and SNEGSKA (reference sequence). This CDR3 spans 12 amino acids. J was trimmed by 5 bases and V by 3 bases; bases with no gene match: 3. CDR3 sequence: CSASLGGETQYF. DNA of the CDR3: TGCAGTGCTAGTCTGGGGGGGGAGACCCAGTACTTC.

The rearrangement joins TRBV6-2 or TRBV6-3 to TRBJ1-6; D is possibly TRBD1 (6 bases). The length of the CDR3 is 15 residues. Trimming shortened V by 5 bases and J by 4 bases, and 12 bases separated the two germline ends. Germline V lookup: CDR1 MNHEY, CDR2 SVGEGT. The CDR3 sequence is CASSRDNIYNSPLHF. The CDR3 DNA is TGTGCCAGCAGTCGGGACAACATATATAATTCACCCCTCCACTTT.

The J gene is TRBJ1-1, the V gene TRBV7-6, with D perhaps matching TRBD1 (6 bases). V lost 1 base, J lost 0 bases, and 9 bases lay in between. The CDR3 runs to 15 residues. The germline V gene has CDR1 SGHVS and CDR2 FNYEAQ. DNA of the CDR3: TGTGCCAGCAGCTTAGTAACAGGGTTGAACACTGAAGCTTTCTTT. Amino acids: CASSLVTGLNTEAFF.

The rearrangement uses TRBV7-8 and TRBJ2-5; 12 bases fit TRBD2. CDR1 and CDR2 (germline): SGHVS, FQNEAQ. The ends lost 0 bases at V and 2 bases at J; junction bases unmatched: 10. CDR3 length: 19 amino acids. The CDR3 DNA reads as TGTGCCAGCAGCTTAGCGGGCCCAAGACTAGCGGGGGTACAAGAGACCCAGTACTTC. Amino acids: CASSLAGPRLAGVQETQYF.

V usage is TRBV5-1 and J usage is TRBJ2-1; the D is unclear. This CDR3 contains 13 residues. V lost 0 bases to trimming and J lost 7 bases, with 8 bases between them. Germline assignment: CDR1 SGHRS and CDR2 YFSETQ. Here the CDR3 DNA reads TGCGCCAGCAGCTTGGCCAGACAAAATGAGCAGTTCTTC. It encodes CASSLARQNEQFF.

CDR3 protein: CASSLTSGATDTQYF. In DNA form, the CDR3 reads TGTGCCAGCAGCTTGACTAGCGGGGCCACAGATACGCAGTATTTT. The chain is built from TRBV5-4 and TRBJ2-3, with TRBD2 matching 10 bases. J was trimmed by 2 bases and V by 1 base; bases with no gene match: 1. The CDR3 runs to 15 residues. Looked up from germline, CDR1 is SGHNT and CDR2 is YYREEE (reference sequence).

Here the CDR3 DNA reads TGCGCCAGCAGTGACCCCCAAGGGACAGGCCCCTTTAATGGCTACACCTTC. It yields the protein CASSDPQGTGPFNGYTF. The chain combines TRBV10-2 with TRBJ1-2, with 8 bases fitting TRBD1. The CDR3 totals 17 residues. The V gene end was trimmed by 3 bases and the J gene end by 6 bases; junction bases not matched to a gene: 15. Germline V gene data show CDR1 as WSHSY and CDR2 as SAAADI.

V gene TRBV7-6 combines with J gene TRBJ2-7; 7 nucleotides align to TRBD1. Trimming removed 5 bases from V and 0 bases from J; junction bases left unmatched: 7. This CDR3 is built from 15 residues. Germline V CDR1 and CDR2: SGHVS, FNYEAQ. CDR3 residues: CASSPRQGSSYEQYF. CDR3 in DNA: TGTGCCAGCAGCCCCAGACAGGGAAGCTCCTACGAGCAGTACTTC.

This clone was seen once. The J gene is TRBJ2-1, the V gene TRBV6-5; TRBD2 aligns across 12 bases. The CDR3 sequence is 15 residues long. The junction had 6 bases not matched to a gene; V was cut back by 6 bases and J by 6 bases. Germline V gives CDR1 MNHEY, CDR2 SVGAGI. For the CDR3, the DNA is TGTGCCAGCAGACAGACTAGCGGGGGAGCCAATGAGCAGTTCTTC. Translating gives CASRQTSGGANEQFF.

The rearrangement links TRBV5-5 to TRBJ1-2, with D possibly matching TRBD1 (5 bases). Germline V gene sequence: CDR1 SGHKS, CDR2 YYEKEE (reference sequence). Trimming shortened V by 4 bases and J by 4 bases, and 11 bases separated the two germline ends. The CDR3 spans 13 residues. CDR3 sequence reads: CASSPGGGYGYTF. Here the CDR3 DNA reads TGTGCCAGCAGCCCCGGGGGGGGCTATGGCTACACCTTC.

J is TRBJ2-1 and V is TRBV6-5; 11 bases align to TRBD2. Trimming cost V 7 bases and J 15 bases; bases outside gene matches: 8. Germline V gives CDR1 MNHEY, CDR2 SVGAGI. CDR3 length: 12 amino acids. The CDR3 DNA reads as TGTGCCAGCAACCCCTTAGCGGGGGGGCTGTTCTTC. Translated: CASNPLAGGLFF.

V gene TRBV29-1 combines with J gene TRBJ1-1; D remains ambiguous. The germline CDR1 and CDR2 sequences are SQVTM and ANQGSEA. The V and J ends lost 6 bases and 2 bases respectively, with 13 bases between them. CDR3 length: 13 amino acids. This chain's CDR3 is CSVPREGNTEAFF. The CDR3, as DNA: TGCAGCGTACCGAGGGAGGGCAACACTGAAGCTTTCTTT.

The rearrangement uses TRBV11-3 and TRBJ2-7; 7 bases match TRBD2. The CDR3 is made up of 14 amino acids. Germline loops: CDR1 SGHNT, CDR2 YENEEA. With 2 bases clipped from V and 5 bases from J, the junction kept 6 bases outside the gene matches. The CDR3 region has the DNA TGTGCCAGCAGCTTAAGGACTAGAGTCCACGAGCAGTACTTC. It yields the protein CASSLRTRVHEQYF. Filled out from reference TRBV11-3 and TRBJ2-7, the complete variable domain reads EAGVVQSPRYKIIEKKQPVAFWCNPISGHNTLYWYLQNLGQGPELLIRYENEEAVDDSQLPKDRFSAERLKGVDSTLKIQPAELGDSAVYLCASSLRTRVHEQYFGPGTRLTVT.

The chain links TRBV6-5 to TRBJ2-7; perhaps TRBD1 as D (6 bases). This CDR3 region has 14 residues. Trimming left V 4 bases short and J 3 bases short, with 13 bases between. CDR1 MNHEY and CDR2 SVGAGI come from the germline V gene. In nucleotides, the CDR3 is TGTGCCAGCAGTTTGGGGGCAGGGGACTACGAGCAGTACTTC. Protein sequence: CASSLGAGDYEQYF.

This clone occurred a few times. This chain uses TRBV7-2 with TRBJ1-3; tentative D call: TRBD1 (6 bases). V lost 5 bases and J 2 bases, leaving 13 bases between the germline ends. Germline CDR1 and CDR2: SGHTA and FQGNSA. The CDR3 is 15 residues long. The CDR3 DNA is TGTGCCAGCAGCGACAGGATTTCCCCTGGAAACACCATATATTTT. This encodes CASSDRISPGNTIYF.

This clone came up a few times. The chain carries TRBV19 and TRBJ1-5; possibly TRBD1 for D (5 bases). Germline V gives CDR1 LNHDA, CDR2 SQIVND (reference sequence). Trimming stripped 4 bases from V and 9 bases from J, with 7 bases between. This CDR3 is built from 11 residues. The DNA for the CDR3 is TGTGCCAGTAGTACCGGGGGGCCCCAGCATTTT. Its translation: CASSTGGPQHF.

The chain employs TRBV5-5 and TRBJ2-3; D remains unclear. This CDR3 spans 15 amino acids. The V end lost 5 bases, the J end lost 2 bases, and 15 bases lay between the germline ends. Germline loops: CDR1 SGHKS, CDR2 YYEKEE (reference sequence). CDR3 sequence (DNA): TGTGCCAGCAGTCTTGGCCAAGGAGACACAGATACGCAGTATTTT. It codes for CASSLGQGDTDTQYF. The variable domain in full, with the rest retrieved from reference TRBV5-5 and TRBJ2-3, is DAGVTQSPTHLIKTRGQQVTLRCSPISGHKSVSWYQQVLGQGPQFIFQYYEKEERGRGNFPDRFSARQFPNYSSELNVNALLLGDSALYLCASSLGQGDTDTQYFGPGTRLTVL.

The gene calls are TRBV27 and TRBJ1-1; TRBD1 is a possible D gene (5 bases). Germline CDR1 is MNHEY and CDR2 is SMNVEV (reference sequence). This CDR3 region has 15 residues. Trimming took 4 bases from V and 0 from J, leaving 12 bases between them. The CDR3 here is CASSWDSPMNTEAFF. CDR3 DNA: TGTGCCAGCAGTTGGGACTCCCCAATGAACACTGAAGCTTTCTTT.

The chain employs TRBV27 and TRBJ1-5, with D perhaps matching TRBD1 (6 bases). The V end was cut by 9 bases, the J end by 5 bases, with 17 bases between. This CDR3 region has 14 residues. Germline assignment: CDR1 MNHEY and CDR2 SMNVEV (reference sequence). The CDR3, as DNA: TGTGCCAGACCCTCCAGGGGCTTGTATCAGCCCCAGCATTTT. Translated: CARPSRGLYQPQHF.

The gene calls are TRBV19 and TRBJ1-1, with D unresolved. Germline V CDR1 and CDR2: LNHDA, SQIVND (reference sequence). Trimming left V 3 bases short and J 0 bases short, with 20 bases between. The length of the CDR3 is 18 residues. In nucleotides, the CDR3 is TGTGCCAGTAGTATGGGAAGGACTCGCCTACGAATGAACACTGAAGCTTTCTTT. Translating gives CASSMGRTRLRMNTEAFF.

The V call is TRBV6-5, the J call TRBJ1-4; maybe TRBD1 (5 bases). Germline CDR1 and CDR2: MNHEY and SVGAGI. V was cut by 2 bases and J by 8 bases, with 12 bases left in between. This CDR3 comprises 14 residues. CDR3 protein: CASSYGRGEEKLFF. DNA for the CDR3: TGTGCCAGCAGTTACGGGAGGGGCGAGGAAAAACTGTTTTTT.

The CDR3 sequence: CASSAGRGVTDTQYF. In DNA, the CDR3 is TGTGCCAGCAGTGCCGGGCGGGGGGTCACAGATACGCAGTATTTT. The chain couples TRBV6-4 to TRBJ2-3, with 8 bases that match TRBD2. With 4 bases clipped from V and 2 bases from J, the junction kept 5 bases outside the gene matches. The CDR3 covers 15 residues. Germline V gene lookup returns CDR1 MRHNA and CDR2 SNTAGT.

This rearrangement joins TRBV27 to TRBJ2-1, with TRBD2 matching over 11 bases. Germline V gives CDR1 MNHEY, CDR2 SMNVEV (reference sequence). CDR3 length equals 16 residues. Trimming cost V 4 bases and J 9 bases; bases outside gene matches: 11. CDR3 sequence reads: CASSSRASGGYPEQFF. The CDR3 DNA sequence: TGTGCCAGCAGTTCCCGCGCTAGCGGGGGGTACCCTGAGCAGTTCTTC.